Each of the 9 T cell receptor beta chains below was sequenced from the same sample in a study of blood T cells in healthy people across ages. Together with a sample-barcoded 5' primer, a J-beta primer mix was included in a second PCR lasting roughly 6 to 12 cycles. TCRdb recomputed calls from the 5' RACE reads with MiXCR, one row per CDR3 protein. The sample lists 1.5 million to 2 million distinct CDR3 sequences, about 31% occurring once. The sample consisted of blood. The origin of the receptors is a woman in her twenties or thirties in good health.

In the case of this clonotype: This may be a read error, as it is one base from a much larger clone. This chain links TRBV7-3 with TRBJ2-3; D is uncertain. The germline gives CDR1 SGHTA, CDR2 FQGTGA. Trimming left V 4 bases short and J 2 bases short, with 22 bases between. CDR3 size: 18 residues. The CDR3 spells CASSSPRGPANPTDTQYF. The DNA of the CDR3 is TGTGCCAGCAGCTCTCCCCGCGGACCAGCGAACCCCACAGATACGCAGTATTTT.

This chain uses TRBV4-1 with TRBJ2-3; D unresolved. Germline V gives CDR1 MGHRA, CDR2 YSYEKL. This CDR3 region has 17 residues. Deletions cut 4 bases from V and 2 bases from J, with 19 bases between. This chain's CDR3 is CASSRYASAGDTDTQYF. The CDR3 DNA reads TGCGCCAGCAGCCGGTACGCTAGTGCTGGCGACACAGATACGCAGTATTTT.

The chain employs TRBV20-1 and TRBJ2-7; tentative D call: TRBD1 (5 bases). This CDR3 has 12 amino acids. With 7 bases removed from V and 0 bases from J, the gap between germline ends came to 10 bases. Per the germline V gene, CDR1 is DFQATT and CDR2 is SNEGSKA (reference sequence). DNA of the CDR3: TGCAGTGTCCCGGACACCTCCTACGAGCAGTACTTC. Its protein product is CSVPDTSYEQYF.

J is TRBJ2-3 and V is TRBV5-1; D unresolved. V lost 0 bases, J lost 1 base, and 15 bases lay in between. The CDR3 sequence is 17 residues long. Germline lookup yields CDR1 SGHRS and CDR2 YFSETQ. CDR3 residues: CASSLGVVEYGTDTQYF. In DNA form, the CDR3 reads TGCGCCAGCAGCTTGGGGGTCGTTGAGTACGGCACAGATACGCAGTATTTT.

The chain links TRBV30 to TRBJ2-1; D remains unclear. Between the trimmed V and J ends, which lost 4 bases and 4 bases, there was a span of 5 bases. The CDR3 is 11 amino acids. CDR1 GTSNPN and CDR2 SVGIG come from the germline V gene (reference sequence). The CDR3 bases are TGTGCCTGGATTTTGTACAATGAGCAGTTCTTC. Translating gives CAWILYNEQFF.

At least ten counts were recorded for this clonotype. The rearrangement uses TRBV12-3 or TRBV12-4 and TRBJ2-1; 13 bases agree with TRBD2. The V segment lost 8 bases and the J segment 5 bases; nucleotides outside the gene matches: 6. The CDR3 has 15 residues. CDR3 nucleotides: TGTGCCAGCGCCCAGGGACTAGCGGGAAACAATGAGCAGTTCTTC. This sequence encodes CASAQGLAGNNEQFF.

There are many counts of this clonotype. This sequence joins TRBV29-1 and TRBJ2-1, with D perhaps matching TRBD1 (5 bases). CDR1 SQVTM and CDR2 ANQGSEA come from the germline V gene. The CDR3 has 13 amino acids. V shed 5 bases and J shed 8 bases, with 16 bases lying between them. CDR3 loop: CSVSRTLGDEQFF. As DNA, the CDR3 is TGCAGCGTTTCGAGGACACTGGGCGATGAGCAGTTCTTC.

CDR3 loop: CASSPPLAGGPDTQYF. The CDR3 DNA follows: TGCGCCAGCAGCCCTCCCCTAGCGGGGGGGCCAGATACGCAGTATTTT. The chain couples TRBV4-1 to TRBJ2-3, with 12 bases that match TRBD2. Germline-derived CDR1 and CDR2 are MGHRA and YSYEKL. V lost 4 bases and J lost 4; bases outside the gene matches: 6. CDR3 size: 16 residues.

This clonotype showed up just a few times. The rearrangement joins TRBV20-1 to TRBJ1-1, with TRBD1 as a possible D gene (6 bases). CDR1 and CDR2 (germline): DFQATT, SNEGSKA (reference sequence). This CDR3 is 13 amino acids long. V lost 1 base and J 8 bases, leaving 14 bases between the germline ends. In nucleotides, the CDR3 is TGCAGTGCTAGAGGGGCGGGGGACAAGGAAGCTTTCTTT. Translating it yields CSARGAGDKEAFF.